This T cell receptor (beta chain) was captured in a study of blood T cell repertoires in COVID-19. For the study at large: T cells, B-cell-depleted T cells, or PBMCs provided the cDNA or gDNA that served as material.

Sequencing was performed with immunoSEQ multiplex PCR; in TCRdb, only in-frame clones are kept and a portion is missing. The profile shows about 150,000 clones, about 79% of them singletons. Germline-derived CDR1 and CDR2 are SNHLY and FYNNEI. V lost 6 bases, J lost 3 bases, and 19 bases lay in between. CDR3 size: 16 residues. Sequencing was carried out using peripheral blood. The V and J genes are TRBV2 and TRBJ2-3; D is perhaps TRBD1 (5 bases). The TCR originated in a woman aged 55-70 years with acute or convalescent COVID-19. In DNA form, the CDR3 reads TGTGCCAGCAGCCCGAGACAGAGACCCGGGACAGATACGCAGTATTTT. Protein: CASSPRQRPGTDTQYF.